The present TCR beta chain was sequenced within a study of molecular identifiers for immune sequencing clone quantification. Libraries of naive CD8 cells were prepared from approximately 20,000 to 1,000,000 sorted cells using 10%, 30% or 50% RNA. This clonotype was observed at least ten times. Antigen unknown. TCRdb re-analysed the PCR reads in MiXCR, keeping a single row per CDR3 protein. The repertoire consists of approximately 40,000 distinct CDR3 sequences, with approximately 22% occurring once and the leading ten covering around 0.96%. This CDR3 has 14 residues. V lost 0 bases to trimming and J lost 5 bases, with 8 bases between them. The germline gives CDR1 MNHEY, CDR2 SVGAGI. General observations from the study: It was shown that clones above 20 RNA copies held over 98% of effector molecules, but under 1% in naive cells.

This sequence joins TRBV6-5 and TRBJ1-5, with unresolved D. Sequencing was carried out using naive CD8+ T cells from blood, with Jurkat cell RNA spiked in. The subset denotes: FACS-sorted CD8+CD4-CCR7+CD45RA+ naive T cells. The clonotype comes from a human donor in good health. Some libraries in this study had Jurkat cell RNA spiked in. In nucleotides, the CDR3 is TGTGCCAGCAGTTACTCGTCGGGAGATCAGCCCCAGCATTTT. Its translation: CASSYSSGDQPQHF.